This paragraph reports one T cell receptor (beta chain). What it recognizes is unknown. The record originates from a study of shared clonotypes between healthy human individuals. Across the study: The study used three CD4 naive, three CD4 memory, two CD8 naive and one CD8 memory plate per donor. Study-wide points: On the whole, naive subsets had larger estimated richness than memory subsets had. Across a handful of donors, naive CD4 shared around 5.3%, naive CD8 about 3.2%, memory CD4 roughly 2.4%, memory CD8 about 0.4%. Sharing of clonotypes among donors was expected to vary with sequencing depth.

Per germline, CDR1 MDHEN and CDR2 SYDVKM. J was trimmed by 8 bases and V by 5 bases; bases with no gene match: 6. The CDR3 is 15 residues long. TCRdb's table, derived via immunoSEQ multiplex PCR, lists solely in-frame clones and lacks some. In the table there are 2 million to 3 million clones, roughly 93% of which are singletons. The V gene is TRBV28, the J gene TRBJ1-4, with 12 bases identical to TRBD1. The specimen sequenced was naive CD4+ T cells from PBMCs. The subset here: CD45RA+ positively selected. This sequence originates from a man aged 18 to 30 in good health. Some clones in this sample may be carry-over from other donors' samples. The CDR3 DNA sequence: TGTGCCAGCAGTGCCCCGGGACAGGGGGCCGAAAAACTGTTTTTT. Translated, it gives CASSAPGQGAEKLFF.